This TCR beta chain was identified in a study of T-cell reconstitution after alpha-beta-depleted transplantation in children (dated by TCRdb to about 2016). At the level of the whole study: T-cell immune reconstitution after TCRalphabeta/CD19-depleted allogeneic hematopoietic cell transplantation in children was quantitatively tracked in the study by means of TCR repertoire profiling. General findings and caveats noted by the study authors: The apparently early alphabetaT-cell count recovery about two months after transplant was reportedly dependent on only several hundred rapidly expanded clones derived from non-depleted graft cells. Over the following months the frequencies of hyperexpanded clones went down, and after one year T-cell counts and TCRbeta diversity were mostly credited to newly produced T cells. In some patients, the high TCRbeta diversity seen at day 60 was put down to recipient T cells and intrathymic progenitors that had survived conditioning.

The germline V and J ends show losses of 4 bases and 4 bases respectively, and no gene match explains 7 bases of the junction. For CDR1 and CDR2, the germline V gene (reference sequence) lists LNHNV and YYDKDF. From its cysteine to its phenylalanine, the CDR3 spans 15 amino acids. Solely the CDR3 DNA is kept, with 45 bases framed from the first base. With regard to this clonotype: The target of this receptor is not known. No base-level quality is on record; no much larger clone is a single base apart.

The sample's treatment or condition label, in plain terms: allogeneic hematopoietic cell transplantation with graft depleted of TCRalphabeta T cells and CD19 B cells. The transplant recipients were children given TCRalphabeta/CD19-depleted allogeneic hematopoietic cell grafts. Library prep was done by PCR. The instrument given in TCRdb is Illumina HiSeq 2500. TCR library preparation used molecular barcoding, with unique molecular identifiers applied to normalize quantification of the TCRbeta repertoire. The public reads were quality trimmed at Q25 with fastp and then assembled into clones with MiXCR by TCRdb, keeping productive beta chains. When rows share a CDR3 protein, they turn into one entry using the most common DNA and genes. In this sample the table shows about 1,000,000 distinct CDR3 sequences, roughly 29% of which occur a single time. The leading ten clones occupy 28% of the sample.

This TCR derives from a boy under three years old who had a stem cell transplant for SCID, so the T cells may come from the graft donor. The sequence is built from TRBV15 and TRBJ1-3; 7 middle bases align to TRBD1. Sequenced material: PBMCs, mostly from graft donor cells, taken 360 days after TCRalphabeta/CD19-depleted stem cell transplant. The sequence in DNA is TGTGCCACCAGCAAGTTGTTGACAGGGGGAAACACCATATATTTT. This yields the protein CATSKLLTGGNTIYF. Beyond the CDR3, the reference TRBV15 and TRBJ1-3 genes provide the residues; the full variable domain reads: DAMVIQNPRYQVTQFGKPVTLSCSQTLNHNVMYWYQQKSSQAPKLLFHYYDKDFNNEADTPDNFQSRRPNTSFCFLDIRSPGLGDTAMYLCATSKLLTGGNTIYFGEGSWLTVV.